A single sample is the source of the 21 T cell receptor beta chains below, sequenced in a study of blood T cell repertoires in COVID-19. Only in-frame clones appear in the TCRdb table, and some are missing; sequencing was by immunoSEQ multiplex PCR. The sample shows 470,000 or so clones, 70% to 90% of them seen only once. Material for sequencing was PBMCs or T cells enriched from blood (not recorded which). The receptor source for this set is a woman between 18 and 29 years old with acute COVID-19.

The V call is TRBV2, the J call TRBJ1-2; 8 positions agree with TRBD1. The V gene's germline CDR1 is SNHLY and CDR2 FYNNEI. V lost 1 base, J lost 5 bases, and 3 bases stayed unmatched. The CDR3 covers 14 residues. Here the CDR3 reads CASSEGRGLYGYTF. For the CDR3, the DNA is TGTGCCAGCAGTGAAGGCAGGGGGCTTTATGGCTACACCTTC. The complete variable domain, with remaining parts taken from reference TRBV2 and TRBJ1-2, reads EPEVTQTPSHQVTQMGQEVILRCVPISNHLYFYWYRQILGQKVEFLVSFYNNEISEKSEIFDDQFSVERPDGSNFTLKIRSTKLEDSAMYFCASSEGRGLYGYTFGSGTRLTVV.

This clone was found a few times. The chain has TRBV18 and TRBJ2-1, with TRBD2 identical over 8 bases. J lost 8 bases, V lost 3 bases, and 9 bases had no gene match. The CDR3 is 15 amino acids. Germline CDR1 reads KGHSH; CDR2 reads LQKENI. DNA of the CDR3: TGTGCCAGCTCACCCCTGACGGGGGGGCCCTATGAGCAGTTCTTC. Translating gives CASSPLTGGPYEQFF.

The chain's CDR3 is CASSLRRGRGSNQPQHF. CDR3 sequence (DNA): TGTGCCAGCAGCCTTCGCAGGGGGCGAGGTAGCAATCAGCCCCAGCATTTT. The chain links TRBV7-9 to TRBJ1-5; 8 bases line up with TRBD1. This CDR3 spans 17 amino acids. Trimming at V came to 5 bases and at J to 0 bases, leaving 9 bases not matched to a gene. Per the germline V gene, CDR1 is SEHNR and CDR2 is FQNEAQ (reference sequence).

The gene calls are TRBV18 and TRBJ2-3, with 9 bases that match TRBD2. The germline V gene has CDR1 KGHSH and CDR2 LQKENI. Losses at the gene ends were 3 bases for V and 2 bases for J; bases not matched to a gene: 3. CDR3 size: 15 residues. The CDR3 DNA follows: TGTGCCAGCTCACCGGTAGCGGGGGCCACAGATACGCAGTATTTT. It specifies CASSPVAGATDTQYF.

The chain recombines TRBV10-1 with TRBJ1-1, with 8 bases fitting TRBD1. CDR1 and CDR2 (germline): WNHNN, SYGVQD (reference sequence). The trim removed 8 bases at V and 12 bases at J, leaving 8 bases unmatched. This CDR3 has 11 amino acids. As DNA, the CDR3 is TGCGCCAGCTCCGACGGACAGGGCACTTTCTTT. Translated: CASSDGQGTFF.

The table lists this clone with a count of one. This chain uses TRBV18 with TRBJ1-1; no clear D. CDR1 is KGHSH and CDR2 is LQKENI in the germline V gene. Trimming pared 2 bases from V and 5 bases from J, leaving 9 bases between. The CDR3 loop spans 13 amino acids. As DNA, the CDR3 is TGTGCCAGCTCACCATCTCTAAGAACTGAAGCTTTCTTT. It is translated as CASSPSLRTEAFF.

This rearrangement joins TRBV24-1 to TRBJ2-2; tentatively, D is TRBD2 (5 bases). CDR1 and CDR2 (germline): KGHDR, SFDVKD. The CDR3 is made up of 16 amino acids. V was cut by 4 bases and J by 3 bases, with 14 bases left in between. CDR3 in amino acids: CATSERRKEHTGELFF. The CDR3 DNA follows: TGTGCCACCAGTGAAAGGAGGAAGGAACACACCGGGGAGCTGTTTTTT.

The chain uses TRBV3-1 (or the pseudogene TRBV3-2) and TRBJ2-3; D perhaps matches TRBD2 (5 bases). Between the trimmed V and J ends, which lost 4 bases and 4 bases, there was a span of 15 bases. The germline CDR1 and CDR2 sequences are LGHDT and YNNKEL (reference sequence). The CDR3 spans 15 residues. In DNA, the CDR3 is TGTGCCAGCAGCCGCTCCGGGATACTGGCAGATACGCAGTATTTT. Its translation is CASSRSGILADTQYF.

The chain joins TRBV10-3 to TRBJ1-1, with TRBD1 matching over 7 bases. The V gene end was trimmed by 2 bases and the J gene end by 5 bases; junction bases not matched to a gene: 2. Germline V gene sequence: CDR1 ENHRY, CDR2 SYGVKD. The CDR3 runs 13 residues. DNA for the CDR3: TGTGCCATCAGTGAGCCAGGGGGGACTGAAGCTTTCTTT. This encodes CAISEPGGTEAFF.

The chain carries TRBV4-2 and TRBJ2-5; 15 bases map to TRBD2. Germline loops: CDR1 LGHNA, CDR2 YNFKEQ. This CDR3 comprises 18 residues. V dropped 0 bases and J dropped 3; count of bases not matched to a gene: 5. In DNA, the CDR3 is TGTGCCAGCAGCCAAGACGGACTAGCGGGAGGGCCCGAAGAGACCCAGTACTTC. Its protein product is CASSQDGLAGGPEETQYF.

This chain joins TRBV7-6 and TRBJ2-7; tentatively, D is TRBD1 (7 bases). The CDR3 runs 16 residues. Trimming shortened V by 2 bases and J by 1 base, and 15 bases separated the two germline ends. The germline gives CDR1 SGHVS, CDR2 FNYEAQ. CDR3 sequence: CASSLPRDSESYEQYF. DNA of the CDR3: TGTGCCAGCAGCTTACCGCGGGACAGCGAGTCCTACGAGCAGTACTTC.

The rearrangement joins TRBV6-5 to TRBJ2-5, with D possibly matching TRBD2 (6 bases). The CDR3 sequence is 15 residues long. Between the trimmed V and J ends, which lost 0 bases and 3 bases, there was a span of 11 bases. The germline CDR1 and CDR2 sequences are MNHEY and SVGAGI. DNA of the CDR3: TGTGCCAGCAGTTACTCGAGGGCGGGGAAAGAGACCCAGTACTTC. Translating it yields CASSYSRAGKETQYF.

The J gene is TRBJ1-6, the V gene TRBV3-1 (or the pseudogene TRBV3-2); TRBD1 matches at 7 bases. This CDR3 has 15 residues. The V gene's germline CDR1 is LGHDT and CDR2 YNNKEL (reference sequence). V gave up 4 bases and J gave up 5 bases; unmatched junction bases: 5. The CDR3 spells CASSRSDRDNSPLHF. CDR3 nucleotides: TGTGCCAGCAGCCGGAGCGACAGGGATAATTCACCCCTCCACTTT.

The rearrangement links TRBV5-1 to TRBJ1-6, with D unresolved. The germline CDR1 and CDR2 sequences are SGHRS and YFSETQ. The CDR3 has 17 amino acids. The V and J ends lost 4 bases and 0 bases respectively, with 14 bases between them. The CDR3 nucleotides are TGCGCCAGCAGCGAGGGCTACTCGAGCTCCTATAATTCACCCCTCCACTTT. Its protein product is CASSEGYSSSYNSPLHF.

This clone was observed once. This chain uses TRBV5-1 with TRBJ2-7; 9 bases align to TRBD1. CDR1 is SGHRS, CDR2 YFSETQ, per germline. V trimming: 4 bases; J trimming: 6 bases; junction bases outside the gene matches: 11. The CDR3 length is 15 residues. The CDR3 nucleotides are TGCGCCAGCAGCCCCGGGACAGGGTCTAGGGGCGAGCAGTACTTC. Translated, it gives CASSPGTGSRGEQYF. Supplemented by reference TRBV5-1 and TRBJ2-7, the full variable domain reads KAGVTQTPRYLIKTRGQQVTLSCSPISGHRSVSWYQQTPGQGLQFLFEYFSETQRNKGNFPGRFSGRQFSNSRSEMNVSTLELGDSALYLCASSPGTGSRGEQYFGPGTRLTVT.

The V and J genes are TRBV11-2 and TRBJ1-4; no clear D. Trimming took 6 bases from V and 8 from J, leaving 10 bases between them. In germline, CDR1 is SGHAT, CDR2 FQNNGV. The CDR3 consists of 12 residues. CDR3 protein: CASSSRLEKLFF. CDR3 nucleotide sequence: TGTGCCAGCAGTTCCCGGTTGGAAAAACTGTTTTTT.

This clone was picked up one time. CDR3 residues: CASSPDRDTEAFF. The CDR3 coding sequence is TGTGCCAGCAGTCCCGACAGGGACACTGAAGCTTTCTTT. The chain has TRBV14 and TRBJ1-1, with 7 bases identical to TRBD1. CDR1 is SGHDN and CDR2 is FVKESK in the germline V gene. The ends lost 6 bases at V and 3 bases at J; junction bases unmatched: 4. This CDR3 contains 13 residues.

J is TRBJ1-2 and V is TRBV5-1; 7 positions agree with TRBD1. In germline, CDR1 is SGHRS, CDR2 YFSETQ. Trimming cost V 2 bases and J 3 bases; bases outside gene matches: 4. This CDR3 has 14 amino acids. The CDR3 here is CASSLLGTDYGYTF. CDR3 sequence (DNA): TGCGCCAGCAGCTTACTGGGGACAGACTATGGCTACACCTTC.

The CDR3 is CASSSGLADTREQFF. In DNA, the CDR3 is TGTGCCAGCAGCTCGGGACTAGCGGATACGAGGGAGCAGTTCTTC. The rearrangement uses TRBV5-5 and TRBJ2-1; 11 positions match TRBD2. The CDR3 is 15 amino acids. CDR1 and CDR2 (germline): SGHKS, YYEKEE (reference sequence). Trimming cost V 3 bases and J 10 bases; bases outside gene matches: 9.

This rearrangement joins TRBV28 to TRBJ1-1; no firm D call. Trimming shortened V by 5 bases and J by 4 bases, and 17 bases separated the two germline ends. CDR3 length equals 15 residues. Germline V CDR1 and CDR2: MDHEN, SYDVKM. CDR3 nucleotide sequence: TGTGCCAGCAGTCCACCCACGCGGGTTAGCACTGAAGCTTTCTTT. It specifies CASSPPTRVSTEAFF.

This clone was observed a few times. In DNA, the CDR3 is TGTGCCAGCAGTTTGGTCGGGATTAGCACAGATACGCAGTATTTT. Translated, it gives CASSLVGISTDTQYF. This chain joins TRBV28 and TRBJ2-3, with D perhaps TRBD2 (5 bases). V was shortened by 3 bases and J by 0 bases, with 10 bases between the two germline ends. CDR3 length equals 15 residues. The germline CDR1 and CDR2 sequences are MDHEN and SYDVKM.